Listed below are T cell receptor beta chains from one sample, sequenced in a study of blood T cell repertoires in COVID-19. Method: immunoSEQ multiplex PCR; TCRdb's copy keeps in-frame clones and lacks some. The sample consists of about 130,000 clones, around 83% of them appearing once. Sequencing input: PBMCs or T cells enriched from blood (not recorded which). The receptor source for this set is a man aged 50 to 59 who had recovered from COVID-19. Each CDR3 is given with its conserved first and last residue.

j_gene: TRBJ2-1
v_gene: TRBV24-1
CDR3aa: CATSDLMTAYNEQFF

j_gene: TRBJ1-2
v_gene: TRBV18
CDR3aa: CASSLSLQGWSGYTF

j_gene: TRBJ2-7
v_gene: TRBV7-9
CDR3aa: CASSPTGYEQYF

j_gene: TRBJ1-1
v_gene: TRBV9
CDR3aa: CASSVGANTEAFF

j_gene: TRBJ1-1
v_gene: TRBV27
CDR3aa: CASSGQGHIGAFF

j_gene: TRBJ1-1
v_gene: TRBV5-1
CDR3aa: CASSQQGDTEAFF

j_gene: TRBJ1-5
v_gene: TRBV10-2
CDR3aa: CASSESSGDRNQPQHF

j_gene: TRBJ1-1
v_gene: TRBV5-4
CDR3aa: CASSLGAGGMAEAFF

j_gene: TRBJ1-4
v_gene: TRBV9
CDR3aa: CASSETGVGEKLFF

j_gene: TRBJ2-2
v_gene: TRBV6-5
CDR3aa: CASSYWRGENTGELFF

j_gene: TRBJ2-1
v_gene: TRBV18
CDR3aa: CASSPNGQGANEQFF

j_gene: TRBJ1-1
v_gene: TRBV14
CDR3aa: CASSRQPNTEAFF

j_gene: TRBJ2-3
v_gene: TRBV4-2
CDR3aa: CASSQDQGGTAQYF

j_gene: TRBJ1-5
v_gene: TRBV7-2
CDR3aa: CASSLVGGMVSNQPQHF

j_gene: TRBJ2-3
v_gene: TRBV3-1/TRBV3-2
CDR3aa: CASRSQGAGTDTQYF

j_gene: TRBJ2-7
v_gene: TRBV24-1
CDR3aa: CATSDPAGAHEQYF

j_gene: TRBJ1-2
v_gene: TRBV3-1/TRBV3-2
CDR3aa: CASSPQGSYGYTF

j_gene: TRBJ2-7
v_gene: TRBV28
CDR3aa: CASRVDRWYYYEQYF

j_gene: TRBJ2-3
v_gene: TRBV30
CDR3aa: CAWSVQAGGQDTQYF

j_gene: TRBJ1-2
v_gene: TRBV29-1
CDR3aa: CSAPGVGYTF

j_gene: TRBJ2-5
v_gene: TRBV7-9
CDR3aa: CASSFRPKSGETQYF

j_gene: TRBJ1-1
v_gene: TRBV30
CDR3aa: CAARENTEAFF

j_gene: TRBJ1-5
v_gene: TRBV27
CDR3aa: CASSPGDGVRPQHF

j_gene: TRBJ2-2
v_gene: TRBV4-2
CDR3aa: CASSQDWLALGELFF

j_gene: TRBJ1-5
v_gene: TRBV5-6
CDR3aa: CASSLWRAGNQPQHF

j_gene: TRBJ1-5
v_gene: TRBV19
CDR3aa: CASSIVYNQPQHF

j_gene: TRBJ2-3
v_gene: TRBV4-3
CDR3aa: CASSQGVGRGGARDTQYF

j_gene: TRBJ1-5
v_gene: TRBV5-5
CDR3aa: CASSLGAGGLNQPQHF

j_gene: TRBJ2-7
v_gene: TRBV18
CDR3aa: CASSPGLSIHEQYF

j_gene: TRBJ2-5
v_gene: TRBV5-1
CDR3aa: CASSLRDREETQYF

j_gene: TRBJ1-1
v_gene: TRBV9
CDR3aa: CASSVGVRAAGTEAFF

j_gene: TRBJ2-7
v_gene: TRBV9
CDR3aa: CASSNGQANYEQYF

j_gene: TRBJ1-5
v_gene: TRBV12-5
CDR3aa: CASGSPRDSNQPQHF

j_gene: TRBJ2-1
v_gene: TRBV28
CDR3aa: CASSGGGANNEQFF

j_gene: TRBJ2-7
v_gene: TRBV12-3/TRBV12-4
CDR3aa: CASSRQVAYEQYF

j_gene: TRBJ2-7
v_gene: TRBV27
CDR3aa: CASSPRQGYSYEQYF

j_gene: TRBJ1-2
v_gene: TRBV5-1
CDR3aa: CASSLDTNYGYTF

j_gene: TRBJ1-2
v_gene: TRBV27
CDR3aa: CASSLLGQYGYTF

j_gene: TRBJ1-5
v_gene: TRBV7-8
CDR3aa: CASSLGQSNQPQHF

j_gene: TRBJ2-3
v_gene: TRBV27
CDR3aa: CASSLVNRGSDTQYF

j_gene: TRBJ1-2
v_gene: TRBV19
CDR3aa: CASTFLGGYGYTF

j_gene: TRBJ1-4
v_gene: TRBV10-2
CDR3aa: CASSESRNSNEKLFF

j_gene: TRBJ1-2
v_gene: TRBV6-5
CDR3aa: CASRPGGNYGYTF